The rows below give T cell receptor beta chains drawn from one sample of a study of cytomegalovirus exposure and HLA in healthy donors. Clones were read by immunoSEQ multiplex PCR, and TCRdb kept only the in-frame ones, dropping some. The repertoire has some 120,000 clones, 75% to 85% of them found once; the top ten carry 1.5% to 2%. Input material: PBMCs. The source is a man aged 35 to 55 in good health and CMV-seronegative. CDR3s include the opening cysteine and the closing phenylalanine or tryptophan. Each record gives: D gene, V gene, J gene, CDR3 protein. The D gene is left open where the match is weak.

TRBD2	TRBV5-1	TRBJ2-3	CASSVSGGATDTQYF
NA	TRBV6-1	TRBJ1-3	CASRAGASGNTIYF
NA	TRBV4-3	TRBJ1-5	CASSQGERQPQHF
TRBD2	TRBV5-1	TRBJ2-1	CASTGTSFGPEQFF
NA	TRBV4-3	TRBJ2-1	CASSQANTGNEQFF
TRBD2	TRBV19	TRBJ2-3	CASSIGGGNTDTQYF
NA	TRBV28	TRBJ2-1	CASSPLGSNYNEQFF
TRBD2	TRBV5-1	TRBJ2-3	CASSLAAWSGISTDTQYF
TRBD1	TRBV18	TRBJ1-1	CASSPNRGITEAFF
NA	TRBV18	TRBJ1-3	CASSPRGLDTIYF
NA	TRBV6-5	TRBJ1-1	CASRQGVTEAFF
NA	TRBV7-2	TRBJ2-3	CAGRVAGGDTQYF
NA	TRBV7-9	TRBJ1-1	CASSLGGGVTEAFF
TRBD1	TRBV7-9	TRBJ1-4	CASSRRTGGVGIEKLFF
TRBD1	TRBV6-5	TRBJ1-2	CASRMGQGVYGYTF
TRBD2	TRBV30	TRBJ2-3	CAWSVTSGGVDTQYF
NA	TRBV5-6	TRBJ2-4	CASSSLKVDNLAKNIQYF
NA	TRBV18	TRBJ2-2	CASSPSEGGIAGELFF
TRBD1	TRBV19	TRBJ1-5	CASSLHRQGSTQHF
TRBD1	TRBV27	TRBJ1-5	CASSSHDRGANQPQHF
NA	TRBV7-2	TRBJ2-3	CASSSYPTDTQYF
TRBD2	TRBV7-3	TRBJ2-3	CASGREDTDTQYF
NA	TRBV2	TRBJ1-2	CASSRGLGYGYTF
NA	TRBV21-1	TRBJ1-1	CASSRLPPEGQGPRLNTEAFF
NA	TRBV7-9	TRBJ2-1	CASSFSLGNEQFF
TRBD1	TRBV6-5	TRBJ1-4	CASSLDRVRRKLFF
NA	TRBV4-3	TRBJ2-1	CASSRGVQQFF
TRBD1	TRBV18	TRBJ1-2	CASSQRDSYGYTF
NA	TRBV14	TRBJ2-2	CASSQRSTSYTGELFF
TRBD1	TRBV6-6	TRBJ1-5	CATLGGQGRFEPQHF
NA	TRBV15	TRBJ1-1	CATSRDLGADTEAFF
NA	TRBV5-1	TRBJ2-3	CASRGGGSTDTQYF
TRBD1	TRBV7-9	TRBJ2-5	CASSMRGPQETQYF
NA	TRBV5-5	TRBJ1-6	CASSSSGSPAGSPLHF
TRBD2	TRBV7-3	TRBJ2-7	CASSLGTSGSYEQYF
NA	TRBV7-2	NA	CASSSLWQGNYEQYF
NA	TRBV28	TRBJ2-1	CASSLRGQTEQFF
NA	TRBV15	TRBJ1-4	CATSRDRSATNEKLFF
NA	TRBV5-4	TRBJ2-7	CASSLGGGGYEQYF
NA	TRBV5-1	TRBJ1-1	CASSFGTPTEAFF
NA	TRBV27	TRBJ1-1	CASSLVAGINTEAFF
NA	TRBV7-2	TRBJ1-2	CASSSGGGNYGYTF
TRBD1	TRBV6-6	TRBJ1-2	CASSSSTTGTEGPTF
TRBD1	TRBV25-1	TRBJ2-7	CASAGTGAYYEQYF
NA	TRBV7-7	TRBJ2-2	CASSLIEGKAGELFF
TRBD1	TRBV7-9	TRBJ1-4	CSSSLALGTDNEKLFF
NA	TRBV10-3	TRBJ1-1	CAISGQQGKPEAFF
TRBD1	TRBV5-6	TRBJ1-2	CASSFQGQAQGYTF
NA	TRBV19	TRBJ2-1	CASSRGYDGNEQFF
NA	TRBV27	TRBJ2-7	CASSFGHEQYF
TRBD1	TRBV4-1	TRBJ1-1	CASSQDRGTGMNTEAFF